The 12 T cell receptor beta chains reported below all come from one sample, sequenced in a study of cytomegalovirus exposure and HLA in healthy donors. Some clones are missing from TCRdb's copy, which holds only in-frame ones; the method was immunoSEQ multiplex PCR. The data show about 38,000 clones, with just under 95% seen just once and around 3.4% held by the top ten. Sequencing was done on a sample of PBMCs. The receptors were gathered from a man aged 18 to 30 in good health and CMV-seronegative.

The gene calls are TRBV19 and TRBJ2-1; 14 positions agree with TRBD2. Trimming took 7 bases from V and 0 from J; bases not matched to a gene: 5. The CDR3 runs 17 residues. Germline V CDR1 and CDR2: LNHDA, SQIVND (reference sequence). The CDR3: CASTWGTSGSSYNEQFF. The CDR3 nucleotides are TGTGCCAGTACCTGGGGGACTAGCGGGAGCTCCTACAATGAGCAGTTCTTC.

The rearrangement links TRBV7-9 to TRBJ2-3; D uncertain. Trimming shortened V by 5 bases and J by 5 bases, and 8 bases separated the two germline ends. CDR3 size: 12 residues. In germline, CDR1 is SEHNR, CDR2 FQNEAQ (reference sequence). CDR3 sequence reads: CASSQRGDTQYF. CDR3 nucleotide sequence: TGTGCCAGCAGCCAGCGCGGAGATACGCAGTATTTT.

V and J are TRBV28 and TRBJ2-1; D unresolved. CDR3 length: 12 amino acids. Trimming left V 5 bases short and J 6 bases short, with 8 bases between. Per germline, CDR1 MDHEN and CDR2 SYDVKM. The CDR3 bases are TGTGCCAGCAGTGCGTCATCCAATGAGCAGTTCTTC. This sequence encodes CASSASSNEQFF.

The count of this clone is one. This chain links TRBV6-5 with TRBJ2-7, with 7 bases aligning to TRBD1. The trim removed 5 bases at V and 4 bases at J, leaving 5 bases unmatched. CDR3 length: 13 residues. The germline V gene has CDR1 MNHEY and CDR2 SVGAGI. CDR3 protein: CASSKDRIYEQYF. The CDR3, as DNA: TGTGCCAGCAGTAAGGACAGGATTTACGAGCAGTACTTC.

The rearrangement links TRBV10-3 to TRBJ2-2; 11 bases line up with TRBD2. The trim removed 5 bases at V and 4 bases at J, leaving 3 bases unmatched. The CDR3 runs 15 residues. Looked up from germline, CDR1 is ENHRY and CDR2 is SYGVKD. The CDR3 loop is CAISRLAGSTGELFF. For the CDR3, the DNA is TGTGCCATCAGTCGACTAGCGGGAAGCACCGGGGAGCTGTTTTTT.

The J gene is TRBJ1-5, the V gene TRBV19; 9 bases match TRBD1. CDR1 and CDR2 from the germline V gene are LNHDA and SQIVND (reference sequence). J was trimmed by 7 bases and V by 10 bases; bases with no gene match: 8. There are 13 residues in the CDR3. In nucleotides, the CDR3 is TGTGCCACCCGGGACAGGGAAAGGCAGCCCCAGCATTTT. It codes for CATRDRERQPQHF.

J is TRBJ2-2 and V is TRBV19, with 7 positions matching TRBD1. Germline trimming cut 5 bases from V and 6 bases from J; bases unmatched to any gene: 9. The CDR3 has 15 amino acids. From germline, CDR1 is LNHDA and CDR2 SQIVND (reference sequence). Here the CDR3 reads CASSWGTVGSGELFF. The CDR3 bases are TGTGCCAGTAGTTGGGGGACAGTGGGGTCCGGGGAGCTGTTTTTT.

This rearrangement joins TRBV14 to TRBJ2-5, with TRBD2 as a possible D gene (6 bases). V gave up 1 base and J gave up 3 bases, with 24 bases separating them. The CDR3 length is 19 residues. Per the germline V gene, CDR1 is SGHDN and CDR2 is FVKESK. In DNA form, the CDR3 reads TGTGCCAGCAGCCAAGTGACCCTCTCCGTGCTCCAGCGGGAAGAGACCCAGTACTTC. Amino acids: CASSQVTLSVLQREETQYF.

The chain combines TRBV7-2 with TRBJ2-3; unclear D gene. Germline V gene sequence: CDR1 SGHTA, CDR2 FQGNSA. V was cut by 1 base and J by 0 bases, with 8 bases left in between. This CDR3 contains 15 residues. CDR3 nucleotides: TGTGCCAGCAGCTTAGATAGAACTAGCACAGATACGCAGTATTTT. This encodes CASSLDRTSTDTQYF.

The chain employs TRBV5-4 and TRBJ2-1; 8 bases fit TRBD2. With V trimmed by 6 bases and J by 5 bases, 7 bases remained unmatched. The CDR3 extends over 14 amino acids. Germline V CDR1 and CDR2: SGHNT, YYREEE (reference sequence). The CDR3 region has the DNA TGTGCCAGCACCATGACTAGCGAGAACAATGAGCAGTTCTTC. It codes for CASTMTSENNEQFF.

The rearrangement joins TRBV5-1 to TRBJ2-7; D is possibly TRBD1 (6 bases). The CDR3 spans 17 residues. Germline CDR1 and CDR2: SGHRS and YFSETQ. V was cut by 0 bases and J by 7 bases, with 23 bases left in between. CDR3 sequence: CASSLGTVTIPTREQYF. In DNA form, the CDR3 reads TGCGCCAGCAGCTTGGGGACAGTAACTATCCCTACTCGGGAGCAGTACTTC.

V usage is TRBV6-1 and J usage is TRBJ1-1; 7 bases match TRBD1. Germline CDR1 reads MNHNS; CDR2 reads SASEGT. The CDR3 length is 15 residues. The J segment lost 3 bases and the V segment lost 3 bases, leaving 7 bases of the junction unmatched. The CDR3 DNA reads as TGTGCCAGCAGTGATGGAAGGGGGCATTACACTGAAGCTTTCTTT. It codes for CASSDGRGHYTEAFF.